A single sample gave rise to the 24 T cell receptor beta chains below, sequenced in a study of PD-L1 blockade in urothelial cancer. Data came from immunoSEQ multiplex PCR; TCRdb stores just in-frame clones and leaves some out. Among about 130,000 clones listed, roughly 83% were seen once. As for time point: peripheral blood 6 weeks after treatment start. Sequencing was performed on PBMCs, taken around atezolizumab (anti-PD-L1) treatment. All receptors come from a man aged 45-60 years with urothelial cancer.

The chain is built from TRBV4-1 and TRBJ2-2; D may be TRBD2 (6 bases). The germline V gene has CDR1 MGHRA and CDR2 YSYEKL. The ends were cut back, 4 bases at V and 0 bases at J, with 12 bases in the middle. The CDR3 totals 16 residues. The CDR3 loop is CASSPGTSANTGELFF. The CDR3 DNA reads TGCGCCAGCAGCCCGGGGACTTCCGCGAACACCGGGGAGCTGTTTTTT.

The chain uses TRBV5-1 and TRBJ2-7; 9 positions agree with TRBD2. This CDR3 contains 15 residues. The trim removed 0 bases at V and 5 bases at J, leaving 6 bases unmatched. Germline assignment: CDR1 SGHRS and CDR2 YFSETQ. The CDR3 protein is CASSLGLAGIDEQYF. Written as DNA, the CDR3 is TGCGCCAGCAGCTTGGGGCTAGCGGGAATCGACGAGCAGTACTTC.

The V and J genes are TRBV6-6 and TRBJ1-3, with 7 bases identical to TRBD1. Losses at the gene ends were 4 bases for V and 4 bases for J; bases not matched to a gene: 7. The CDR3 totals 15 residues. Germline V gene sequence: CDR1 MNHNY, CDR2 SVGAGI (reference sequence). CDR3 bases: TGTGCCAGCAGTTCCCCGACAGGGAGCGGAAACACCATATATTTT. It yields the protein CASSSPTGSGNTIYF.

The CDR3 region has the DNA TGTGCCAGCAGTGAACGGGAGACCTATACAGATACGCAGTATTTT. Protein product: CASSERETYTDTQYF. V usage is TRBV25-1 and J usage is TRBJ2-3; D possibly corresponds to TRBD2 (6 bases). The germline CDR1 and CDR2 sequences are MGHDK and SYGVNS. The CDR3 loop spans 15 amino acids. V was cut by 2 bases and J by 3 bases, with 12 bases left in between.

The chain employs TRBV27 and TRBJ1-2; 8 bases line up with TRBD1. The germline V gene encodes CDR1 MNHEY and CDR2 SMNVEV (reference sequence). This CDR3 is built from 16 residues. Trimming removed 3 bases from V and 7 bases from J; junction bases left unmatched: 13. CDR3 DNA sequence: TGTGCCAGCAGTTTTAGGACAGGGAGGGGCAGTACTGGCTACACCTTC. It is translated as CASSFRTGRGSTGYTF.

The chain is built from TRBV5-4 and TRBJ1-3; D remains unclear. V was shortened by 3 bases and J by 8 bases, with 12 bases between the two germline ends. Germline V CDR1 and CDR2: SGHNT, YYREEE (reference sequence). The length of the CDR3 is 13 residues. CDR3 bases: TGTGCCAGCAGCTCGCGGGTGGAAGACACCATATATTTT. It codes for CASSSRVEDTIYF.

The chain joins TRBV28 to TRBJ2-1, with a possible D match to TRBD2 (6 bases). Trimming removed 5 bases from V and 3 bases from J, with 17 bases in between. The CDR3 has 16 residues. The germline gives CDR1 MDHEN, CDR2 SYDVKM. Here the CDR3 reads CASSVGIAADYNEQFF. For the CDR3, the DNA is TGTGCCAGCAGTGTAGGAATAGCGGCTGACTACAATGAGCAGTTCTTC.

The CDR3 loop is CASSLQSYSNQPQHF. The CDR3 nucleotides read TGTGCCAGCAGCCTACAGTCGTATAGCAATCAGCCCCAGCATTTT. The chain recombines TRBV7-2 with TRBJ1-5; D is unresolved. With 5 bases removed from V and 0 bases from J, the gap between germline ends came to 11 bases. The CDR3 contains 15 residues. The germline CDR1 and CDR2 sequences are SGHTA and FQGNSA.

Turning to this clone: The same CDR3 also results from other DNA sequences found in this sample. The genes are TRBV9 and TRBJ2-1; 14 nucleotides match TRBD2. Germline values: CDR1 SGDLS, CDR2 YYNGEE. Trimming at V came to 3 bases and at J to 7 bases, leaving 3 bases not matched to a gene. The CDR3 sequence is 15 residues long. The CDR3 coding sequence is TGTGCCAGCAGCGCGGGACTAGCGGGAGTGAATGAGCAGTTCTTC. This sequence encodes CASSAGLAGVNEQFF.

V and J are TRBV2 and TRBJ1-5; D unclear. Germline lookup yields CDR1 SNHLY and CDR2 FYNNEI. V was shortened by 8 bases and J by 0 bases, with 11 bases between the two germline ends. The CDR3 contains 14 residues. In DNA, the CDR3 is TGTGCCAGCGGCAACACCCTTAGCAATCAGCCCCAGCATTTT. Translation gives CASGNTLSNQPQHF.

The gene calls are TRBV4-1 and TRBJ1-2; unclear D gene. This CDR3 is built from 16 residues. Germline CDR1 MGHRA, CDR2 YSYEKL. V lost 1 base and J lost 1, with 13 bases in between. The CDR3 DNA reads TGCGCCAGCAGCCAAGTTGGAGGAGTTGTTAACTATGGCTACACCTTC. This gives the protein CASSQVGGVVNYGYTF.

CDR3 sequence (DNA): TGTGCCAGCGCCGTCCAGGGTGTGGAGACCCAGTACTTC. Amino acid sequence: CASAVQGVETQYF. The chain recombines TRBV2 with TRBJ2-5, with TRBD1 as a possible D gene (5 bases). The CDR3 consists of 13 residues. Trimming shortened V by 8 bases and J by 5 bases, and 15 bases separated the two germline ends. The germline V gene encodes CDR1 SNHLY and CDR2 FYNNEI.

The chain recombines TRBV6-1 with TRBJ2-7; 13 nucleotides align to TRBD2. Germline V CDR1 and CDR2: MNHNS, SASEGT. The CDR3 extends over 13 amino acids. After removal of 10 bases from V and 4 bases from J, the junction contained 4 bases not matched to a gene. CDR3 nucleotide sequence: TGTGCCACGAGACTAGCGGGAGGTTACGAGCAGTACTTC. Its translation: CATRLAGGYEQYF.

The CDR3 coding sequence is TGTGCCAGCAGTTTATTGTCTGGGACAGGGGGAGGATATAGCAATCAGCCCCAGCATTTT. Encoded protein: CASSLLSGTGGGYSNQPQHF. This sequence joins TRBV28 and TRBJ1-5; 11 positions match TRBD1. The CDR3 is made up of 20 amino acids. V shed 1 base, J shed 0 bases, and the junction held 11 bases outside the gene matches. Germline V gene data show CDR1 as MDHEN and CDR2 as SYDVKM.

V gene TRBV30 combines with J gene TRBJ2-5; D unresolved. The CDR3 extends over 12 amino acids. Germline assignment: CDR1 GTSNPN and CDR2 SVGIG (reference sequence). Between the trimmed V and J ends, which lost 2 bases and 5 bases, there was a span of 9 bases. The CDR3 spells CAWSLISETQYF. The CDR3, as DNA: TGTGCCTGGAGTTTAATATCGGAGACCCAGTACTTC.

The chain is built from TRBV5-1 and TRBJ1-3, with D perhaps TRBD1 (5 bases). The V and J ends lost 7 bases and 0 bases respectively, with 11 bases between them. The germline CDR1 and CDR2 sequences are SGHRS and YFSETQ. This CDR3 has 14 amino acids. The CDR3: CASSDISSGNTIYF. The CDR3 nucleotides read TGCGCCAGCTCGGACATTAGCTCTGGAAACACCATATATTTT.

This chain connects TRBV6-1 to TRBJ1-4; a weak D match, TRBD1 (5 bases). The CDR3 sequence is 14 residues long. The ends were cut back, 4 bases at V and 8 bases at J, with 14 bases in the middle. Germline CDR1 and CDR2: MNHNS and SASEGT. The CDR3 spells CASSAGSPVEKLFF. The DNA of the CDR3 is TGTGCCAGCAGTGCAGGGTCGCCGGTGGAAAAACTGTTTTTT.

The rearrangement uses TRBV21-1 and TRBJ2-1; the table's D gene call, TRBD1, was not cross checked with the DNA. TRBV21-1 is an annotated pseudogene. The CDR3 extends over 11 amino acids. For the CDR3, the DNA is TGTGCCAGCAGCAAATACAGTGAGCAGTTCTTC. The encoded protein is CASSKYSEQFF.

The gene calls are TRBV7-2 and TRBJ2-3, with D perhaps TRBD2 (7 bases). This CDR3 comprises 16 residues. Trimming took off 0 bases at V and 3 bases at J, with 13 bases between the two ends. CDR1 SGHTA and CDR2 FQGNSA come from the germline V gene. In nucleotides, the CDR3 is TGTGCCAGCAGCTTAGCCGGACTAGGGGGTACAGATACGCAGTATTTT. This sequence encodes CASSLAGLGGTDTQYF.

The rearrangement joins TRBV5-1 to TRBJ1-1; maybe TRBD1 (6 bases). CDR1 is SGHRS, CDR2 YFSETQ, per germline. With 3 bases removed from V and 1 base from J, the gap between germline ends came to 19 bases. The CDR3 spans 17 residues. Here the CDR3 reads CASSYIPGRQANTEAFF. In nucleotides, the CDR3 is TGCGCCAGCAGCTATATCCCGGGAAGACAGGCGAACACTGAAGCTTTCTTT.

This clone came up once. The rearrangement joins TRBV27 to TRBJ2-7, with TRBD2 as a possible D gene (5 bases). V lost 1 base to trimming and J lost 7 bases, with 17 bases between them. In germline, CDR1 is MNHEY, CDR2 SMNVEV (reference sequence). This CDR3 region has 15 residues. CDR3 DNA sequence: TGTGCCAGCAGTTTATTAACTGGAACCTCGGGGGAGCAGTACTTC. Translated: CASSLLTGTSGEQYF.

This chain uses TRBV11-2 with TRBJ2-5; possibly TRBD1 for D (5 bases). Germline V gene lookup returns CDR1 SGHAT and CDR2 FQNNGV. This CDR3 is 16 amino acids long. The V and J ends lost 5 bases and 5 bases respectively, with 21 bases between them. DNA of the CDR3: TGTGCCAGCAGCCTAAGTTCTGGTCCCTGGGGCGAGACCCAGTACTTC. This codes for CASSLSSGPWGETQYF.

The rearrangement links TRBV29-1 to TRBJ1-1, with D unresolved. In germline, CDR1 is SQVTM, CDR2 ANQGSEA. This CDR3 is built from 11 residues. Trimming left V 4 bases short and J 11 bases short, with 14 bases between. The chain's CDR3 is CSVGGYGVAFF. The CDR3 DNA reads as TGCAGCGTTGGAGGATATGGTGTCGCTTTCTTT. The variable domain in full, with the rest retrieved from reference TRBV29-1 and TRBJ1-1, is SAVISQKPSRDICQRGTSLTIQCQVDSQVTMMFWYRQQPGQSLTLIATANQGSEATYESGFVIDKFPISRPNLTFSTLTVSNMSPEDSSIYLCSVGGYGVAFFGQGTRLTVV.

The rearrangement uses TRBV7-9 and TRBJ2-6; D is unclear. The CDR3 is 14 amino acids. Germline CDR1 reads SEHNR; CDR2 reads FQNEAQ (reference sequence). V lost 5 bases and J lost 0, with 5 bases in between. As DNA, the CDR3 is TGTGCCAGCAGCCGTAGCTCTGGGGCCAACGTCCTGACTTTC. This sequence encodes CASSRSSGANVLTF.